This paragraph covers one T cell receptor (beta chain) sequence. Its binding antigen is unknown. Per-base quality was not reported, and no clone a single base away is much larger than it. V loses 4 bases at its end and J loses 3 bases; junction bases beyond the gene matches: 13. The germline V gene specifies SGDLS as CDR1 and YYNGEE as CDR2. Counted from cysteine to phenylalanine, this CDR3 has 17 amino acids. Only CDR3 DNA is held: 51 bases, read in frame from base 1. The immunoSEQ Assay was used to sequence TCRbeta CDR3 regions. After extraction, genomic DNA underwent amplification by bias-controlled multiplex PCR, followed by high-throughput sequencing. In the authors' own workflow: Collapsing and filtering of sequences were performed to quantify the absolute abundance of each unique TCRbeta CDR3 region. Usable DNA was measured by amplifying reference genes present in all nucleated cells, and TCRbeta template counts were normalized to that usable DNA to estimate T cell fraction. Repertoire TCRs were annotated as SARS-CoV-2-specific by exact matching of V gene, CDR3 amino acid sequence and J gene to a known reactive TCR set. MIRA supplied the reference SARS-CoV-2 TCR set, which was filtered for enrichment in COVID-19-positive ImmuneCODE repertoires so that public or cross-reactive TCRs were removed. Using the MIRA antigens, annotated TCRs were further analysed by specific ORF or by position within an ORF. Breadth was defined as the number of annotated unique rearrangements divided by the total number of unique productive rearrangements, and depth was defined as the summed frequency of the annotated unique rearrangements. TCR breadth was compared between groups using two-sided Wilcoxon rank-sum tests. In TCRdb, the immuneACCESS table is reduced to in-frame sequences with V and J assigned. These tables do not hold every clone; where another copy was compared, an unresolved V gene accounts for under half, and the others remain unexplained. V and J calls and clone size are given by that table; D and trimming were obtained from the DNA. This sample comprises around 420,000 clones, approximately 88% of them detected only once. The top ten clonotypes cover 3.6% of the sample.

Read against the paper, the sample's treatment or condition label means: around 19 received Ad26.COV2.S at low or high dose, single or two shots; roughly five received placebo; per-sample allocation not given. Repertoires of vaccine and placebo recipients were sequenced from samples collected on day 63 after the first injection. Between 29 July and 7 August 2020, Cohort 1b enrolled 20 to 30 adults aged 18-55 years at one site in Boston, USA. Ad26.COV2.S was a replication-incompetent adenovirus type 26 vector expressing a prefusion-stabilized SARS-CoV-2 spike protein from the original Wuhan strain. These data originate in a study of Ad26.COV2.S vaccination and SARS-CoV-2 variants (dated by TCRdb to the early 2020s). Background for the entire study: Vaccine-arm donors were drawn from COV1001, a multicentre, randomized, double-blind, placebo-controlled phase I-IIa trial of Ad26.COV2.S in healthy adults. Ad26.COV2.S was given intramuscularly at 5x10^10 or 1x10^11 viral particles, as a single shot or as two shots 56 days apart. TCRbeta repertoire sequencing served as the tool for gauging how specific and how broad the SARS-CoV-2-reactive T cell receptors were following Ad26.COV2.S vaccination. A total of 32 samples were included in the TCR-sequenced set, comprising roughly 19 Ad26.COV2.S vaccine recipients, 5 placebo recipients and 8 SARS-CoV-2 convalescent individuals. Participants in the trial were split at random into five groups of five each, receiving low-dose or high-dose Ad26.COV2.S once or twice, or else placebo on both occasions. Throughout the experiments and outcome assessment, investigators stayed blinded to trial group allocation.

Beyond this particular receptor, the publication reports: The authors noted that the TCR breadth and depth analyses may have underestimated total T cell responses. Comparable non-spike TCR breadth was observed between vaccine and placebo recipients, consistent with only spike being contained in the vaccine. Compared with placebo recipients, Ad26.COV2.S recipients showed higher spike-specific TCR breadth (P = 0.0014). The study was not powered for comparison of responses between vaccine doses or regimens. Substantial breadth of spike-specific CD8+ and CD4+ T cell responses was reported after vaccination.

The source was peripheral blood, collected in a trial of Ad26.COV2.S vaccine versus placebo. The TCR sequence derives from a person aged 18-60 years who received the Ad26.COV2.S COVID-19 vaccine or a placebo. Recombination connected TRBV9 to TRBJ2-7; 10 junctional bases match TRBD1. The CDR3 protein sequence reads: CASSPKPGTGDFYEQYF. The sequenced DNA: TGTGCCAGCAGCCCAAAGCCCGGGACAGGGGATTTCTACGAGCAGTACTTC.